This T cell receptor (beta chain) was obtained from a study of cytomegalovirus exposure and HLA in healthy donors. General observations from the study: Many donors carried some public TCRs, although rarity characterized most TCR sequences. Serostatus for CMV was the only available immune exposure information. A few V segments could not be told apart, such as TRBV6-2 and TRBV6-3, and were left out.

Donors were nominally healthy when sampled, though unrecorded immune exposures were likely. The PCR employed 60 Vbeta primers together with 13 Jbeta primers. Sequenced by immunoSEQ multiplex PCR; TCRdb stores in-frame clones only, minus some. The data contain almost 65,000 clones, around 77% of them singletons. A remark on this clone: Its antigen remains unidentified.

Germline-derived CDR1 and CDR2 are LNHDA and SQIVND (reference sequence). The CDR3 is 11 residues long. Trimming removed 10 bases at V and 4 bases at J, with 11 bases between. This clonotype was sampled from a male donor in good health and CMV-seropositive. The genes are TRBV19 and TRBJ2-7; D gene unclear. Sequenced input: PBMCs. The CDR3 sequence is CATRIGYEQYF. The CDR3 coding sequence is TGTGCCACAAGGATCGGGTACGAGCAGTACTTC.